The next 21 T cell receptor beta chains were all read from a single sample in a study of blood T cell repertoires in COVID-19. Profiling relied on immunoSEQ multiplex PCR, and the TCRdb table lists in-frame clones only, not all of them. The sample contains more than 65,000 clones, approximately 88% of which appear only once. Sequencing used peripheral blood. The receptors shown here come from a human donor in a cohort sampled during active COVID-19.

The chain is built from TRBV6-5 and TRBJ2-7; maybe TRBD1 (6 bases). V was pared by 0 bases and J by 0 bases, with 9 bases between. In germline, CDR1 is MNHEY, CDR2 SVGAGI. The CDR3 has 15 amino acids. The CDR3 nucleotides read TGTGCCAGCAGTTACTCTACAGGGTTCTCCTACGAGCAGTACTTC. Its translation: CASSYSTGFSYEQYF.

This sequence joins TRBV5-1 and TRBJ2-3, with TRBD2 identical over 15 bases. This CDR3 comprises 17 residues. Germline-derived CDR1 and CDR2 are SGHRS and YFSETQ. Unmatched junction bases numbered 7, after V lost 4 bases and J lost 4 bases. CDR3 nucleotides: TGCGCCAGCAGCCCTGGGACTAGCGGGGGGTTGGCAGATACGCAGTATTTT. This gives the protein CASSPGTSGGLADTQYF. The whole variable domain, remainder taken from reference TRBV5-1 and TRBJ2-3, is KAGVTQTPRYLIKTRGQQVTLSCSPISGHRSVSWYQQTPGQGLQFLFEYFSETQRNKGNFPGRFSGRQFSNSRSEMNVSTLELGDSALYLCASSPGTSGGLADTQYFGPGTRLTVL.

V usage is TRBV5-5 and J usage is TRBJ1-3; TRBD1 matches 8 bases. Trimming cost V 2 bases and J 3 bases; bases outside gene matches: 7. The CDR3 has 16 amino acids. CDR1 is SGHKS, CDR2 YYEKEE, per germline (reference sequence). This CDR3 reads CASSFQTGAGGNTIYF. In DNA, the CDR3 is TGTGCCAGCAGCTTCCAGACAGGGGCTGGTGGAAACACCATATATTTT. The full variable domain, in which reference TRBV5-5 and TRBJ1-3 provide the parts outside the CDR3, is DAGVTQSPTHLIKTRGQQVTLRCSPISGHKSVSWYQQVLGQGPQFIFQYYEKEERGRGNFPDRFSARQFPNYSSELNVNALLLGDSALYLCASSFQTGAGGNTIYFGEGSWLTVV.

This chain connects TRBV28 to TRBJ2-3, with 9 nucleotides matching TRBD1. The CDR3 is 15 residues long. The V segment lost 6 bases and the J segment 5 bases; nucleotides outside the gene matches: 9. Germline lookup yields CDR1 MDHEN and CDR2 SYDVKM. The CDR3 DNA follows: TGTGCCAGCAGGGGACAGGGAGTAGGCAAAGATACGCAGTATTTT. This codes for CASRGQGVGKDTQYF.

This chain uses TRBV5-1 with TRBJ2-7, with a possible D match to TRBD1 (6 bases). The CDR3 is made up of 14 amino acids. V lost 3 bases, J lost 5 bases, and 15 bases lay in between. Germline CDR1 SGHRS, CDR2 YFSETQ. CDR3 coding DNA: TGCGCCAGCAGCTCCGGACAGAACTATAACGAGCAGTACTTC. As protein: CASSSGQNYNEQYF.

This chain uses TRBV7-2 with TRBJ2-7, with D hard to call. The V and J ends lost 5 bases and 2 bases respectively, with 4 bases between them. Germline loops: CDR1 SGHTA, CDR2 FQGNSA. The CDR3 length is 11 residues. CDR3 nucleotide sequence: TGTGCCAGCAGCGACACCTACGAGCAGTACTTC. Translated: CASSDTYEQYF. Looking up the rest from reference TRBV7-2 and TRBJ2-7 gives the full variable domain: GAGVSQSPSNKVTEKGKDVELRCDPISGHTALYWYRQSLGQGLEFLIYFQGNSAPDKSGLPSDRFSAERTGGSVSTLTIQRTQQEDSAVYLCASSDTYEQYFGPGTRLTVT.

The CDR3 is CASSAGTGVSPLHF. The CDR3 DNA follows: TGTGCCAGCAGCGCCGGGACAGGGGTGTCACCCCTCCACTTT. The rearrangement uses TRBV27 and TRBJ1-6, with 10 bases lining up with TRBD1. Per germline, CDR1 MNHEY and CDR2 SMNVEV (reference sequence). J gave up 10 bases and V 6 bases, and 6 bases lay outside the gene matches. The CDR3 runs 14 residues.

This clone came up a few times. The J gene is TRBJ2-1, the V gene TRBV5-1, with D possibly TRBD2 on 6 matching bases. Germline lookup yields CDR1 SGHRS and CDR2 YFSETQ. This CDR3 contains 15 residues. V was pared by 4 bases and J by 4 bases, with 15 bases between. The CDR3 is CASSTGTRVYNEQFF. CDR3 in DNA: TGCGCCAGCAGCACCGGGACTCGCGTGTACAATGAGCAGTTCTTC.

The V and J genes are TRBV12-3 or TRBV12-4 and TRBJ2-7, with D possibly being TRBD1 (6 bases). Trimming shortened V by 6 bases and J by 6 bases, and 15 bases separated the two germline ends. This CDR3 is built from 13 residues. CDR3 DNA: TGTGCCAGCAGCCTGGGGGCCCGCCTCGAGCAGTACTTC. It translates to CASSLGARLEQYF.

V is TRBV9 and J is TRBJ1-1; 7 bases fit TRBD1. J lost 6 bases, V lost 4 bases, and 15 bases had no gene match. This CDR3 has 16 amino acids. Germline CDR1 SGDLS, CDR2 YYNGEE. In nucleotides, the CDR3 is TGTGCCAGCAGCCCACAGGGGTCCCATACGGTTGCTGAAGCTTTCTTT. Encoded protein: CASSPQGSHTVAEAFF.

The chain joins TRBV2 to TRBJ2-4, with no clear D. Germline CDR1 SNHLY, CDR2 FYNNEI. This CDR3 has 17 amino acids. Between the trimmed V and J ends, which lost 4 bases and 1 base, there was a span of 17 bases. CDR3 protein: CASSVSAPSGAKNIQYF. The CDR3 DNA sequence: TGTGCCAGCAGTGTATCCGCTCCATCCGGGGCCAAAAACATTCAGTACTTC.

The chain couples TRBV10-3 to TRBJ2-5; perhaps TRBD1 as D (6 bases). The CDR3 totals 14 residues. V lost 3 bases to trimming and J lost 4 bases, with 12 bases between them. CDR1 and CDR2 (germline): ENHRY, SYGVKD. CDR3 sequence reads: CAISDPQGTETQYF. In DNA, the CDR3 is TGTGCCATCAGTGATCCACAGGGCACAGAGACCCAGTACTTC.

This clone was seen once. The gene calls are TRBV5-5 and TRBJ2-7, with D perhaps matching TRBD2 (6 bases). CDR3 length: 15 residues. V was trimmed by 4 bases and J by 2 bases, leaving 16 bases between them. Germline V gene data show CDR1 as SGHKS and CDR2 as YYEKEE (reference sequence). The CDR3 here is CASSPVGTATYEQYF. As DNA, the CDR3 is TGTGCCAGCAGCCCGGTGGGGACTGCAACCTACGAGCAGTACTTC. The full variable domain, completed using reference TRBV5-5 and TRBJ2-7, is DAGVTQSPTHLIKTRGQQVTLRCSPISGHKSVSWYQQVLGQGPQFIFQYYEKEERGRGNFPDRFSARQFPNYSSELNVNALLLGDSALYLCASSPVGTATYEQYFGPGTRLTVT.

The rearrangement links TRBV6-2 or TRBV6-3 to TRBJ2-5; TRBD2 aligns across 8 bases. The CDR3 spans 17 residues. Germline CDR1 reads MNHEY; CDR2 reads SVGEGT. V was clipped by 0 bases and J by 5 bases; unmatched bases: 11. The chain's CDR3 is CASSYSSTSGLRETQYF. For the CDR3, the DNA is TGTGCCAGCAGTTACTCGTCCACTAGCGGTCTCAGGGAGACCCAGTACTTC.

The chain couples TRBV3-1 (or the pseudogene TRBV3-2) to TRBJ2-5, with D perhaps matching TRBD2 (5 bases). V was pared by 0 bases and J by 5 bases, with 19 bases between. This CDR3 comprises 17 residues. Germline loops: CDR1 LGHDT, CDR2 YNNKEL (reference sequence). This chain's CDR3 is CASSQERAGMGTETQYF. The CDR3 nucleotides are TGTGCCAGCAGCCAAGAACGAGCCGGGATGGGTACGGAGACCCAGTACTTC.

V gene TRBV9 combines with J gene TRBJ2-5, with 10 bases identical to TRBD2. Germline values: CDR1 SGDLS, CDR2 YYNGEE. V trimming: 0 bases; J trimming: 4 bases; junction bases outside the gene matches: 3. The CDR3 length is 15 residues. The CDR3 here is CASSVASGRLETQYF. DNA for the CDR3: TGTGCCAGCAGCGTAGCTAGCGGGAGATTAGAGACCCAGTACTTC.

This sequence joins TRBV7-6 and TRBJ2-2; TRBD1 might be the D (5 bases). The V and J ends lost 1 base and 3 bases respectively, with 9 bases between them. The germline CDR1 and CDR2 sequences are SGHVS and FNYEAQ. CDR3 length: 15 residues. The CDR3 region is CASSLVDSYTGELFF. DNA for the CDR3: TGTGCCAGCAGCTTAGTTGACAGCTACACCGGGGAGCTGTTTTTT.

In this sample, this clone turned up once. The V call is TRBV5-1, the J call TRBJ1-1, with D possibly TRBD1 on 5 matching bases. Trimming shortened V by 0 bases and J by 5 bases, and 11 bases separated the two germline ends. This CDR3 spans 14 amino acids. Germline V gene sequence: CDR1 SGHRS, CDR2 YFSETQ. The chain's CDR3 is CASSLDRRGTEAFF. CDR3 sequence (DNA): TGCGCCAGCAGCTTGGACAGGCGGGGGACTGAAGCTTTCTTT.

The chain recombines TRBV19 with TRBJ2-7; TRBD2 matches 8 bases. This CDR3 comprises 15 residues. CDR1 and CDR2 from the germline V gene are LNHDA and SQIVND (reference sequence). With 5 bases clipped from V and 2 bases from J, the junction kept 8 bases outside the gene matches. CDR3: CASSSLEGLAYEQYF. The CDR3 bases are TGTGCCAGTAGTTCCCTAGAGGGACTAGCCTACGAGCAGTACTTC.

The chain carries TRBV19 and TRBJ1-2; D uncertain. This CDR3 contains 15 residues. Germline values: CDR1 LNHDA, CDR2 SQIVND (reference sequence). V dropped 3 bases and J dropped 0 bases, with 11 bases sitting between them. The chain's CDR3 is CASSIRHTPNYGYTF. The CDR3 DNA sequence: TGTGCCAGTAGTATTAGACACACCCCTAACTATGGCTACACCTTC.

V and J are TRBV30 and TRBJ1-1; 7 bases agree with TRBD1. The CDR3 sequence is 16 residues long. Unmatched junction bases numbered 8, after V lost 0 bases and J lost 1 base. Germline CDR1 GTSNPN, CDR2 SVGIG (reference sequence). CDR3 sequence: CAWSVRGTVENTEAFF. The CDR3 region has the DNA TGTGCCTGGAGTGTACGGGGGACAGTGGAGAACACTGAAGCTTTCTTT.